Listed below are T cell receptor beta chains from one sample, sequenced in a study of cytomegalovirus exposure and HLA in healthy donors. Measured with immunoSEQ multiplex PCR; TCRdb has only the in-frame clones, and not every one. The sample lists roughly 99,000 clones, 82% occurring once. Sequenced input: PBMCs. Every receptor here comes from a man aged 30-40 years in good health and CMV-seropositive. Each CDR3 is given with its conserved first and last residue. The D gene is left open where the match is weak. The size entry is marked missing in some rows and otherwise reads once, few, many or a size class.

CDR3 protein: CASSPGTGYYEQYF
CDR3 DNA: TGCGCCAGCAGCCCAGGAACAGGGTATTACGAGCAGTACTTC
V gene: TRBV4-3
clone size: few
D gene: NA
J gene: TRBJ2-7

CDR3 protein: CSVIRGVGYNEQFF
CDR3 DNA: TGCAGCGTTATACGGGGGGTAGGATACAATGAGCAGTTCTTC
V gene: TRBV29-1
clone size: NA
D gene: TRBD2
J gene: TRBJ2-1

CDR3 protein: CASSTDRETQYF
CDR3 DNA: TGTGCCAGCAGTACAGACAGGGAGACCCAGTACTTC
V gene: TRBV2
clone size: NA
D gene: NA
J gene: TRBJ2-5

CDR3 protein: CASSPDRGYGYTF
CDR3 DNA: TGTGCCAGCAGTCCCGACAGGGGCTATGGCTACACCTTC
V gene: TRBV27
clone size: NA
D gene: TRBD1
J gene: TRBJ1-2

CDR3 protein: CASSENSGAQETQYF
CDR3 DNA: TGTGCCAGCAGCGAGAATAGCGGGGCCCAAGAGACCCAGTACTTC
V gene: TRBV5-6
clone size: NA
D gene: TRBD2
J gene: TRBJ2-5

CDR3 protein: CASTLGQGAFGELFF
CDR3 DNA: TGTGCCAGCACCCTGGGACAGGGGGCGTTCGGGGAGCTGTTTTTT
V gene: TRBV5-4
clone size: few
D gene: TRBD1
J gene: TRBJ2-2

CDR3 protein: CASNRGTGVHEQYF
CDR3 DNA: TGTGCCAGCAACCGCGGGACAGGGGTTCACGAGCAGTACTTC
V gene: TRBV6-1
clone size: NA
D gene: TRBD1
J gene: TRBJ2-7

CDR3 protein: CASRVGTDANQPQHF
CDR3 DNA: TGTGCCAGTAGAGTCGGGACAGATGCAAATCAGCCCCAGCATTTT
V gene: TRBV19
clone size: NA
D gene: TRBD1
J gene: TRBJ1-5

CDR3 protein: CASSAGPGRTNTGELFF
CDR3 DNA: TGTGCCAGCAGCGCGGGACCGGGACGGACGAACACCGGGGAGCTGTTTTTT
V gene: TRBV7-2
clone size: NA
D gene: NA
J gene: TRBJ2-2

CDR3 protein: CASSLAGALDTDTQYF
CDR3 DNA: TGTGCCAGCAGCTTAGCGGGGGCATTGGATACGGATACGCAGTATTTT
V gene: TRBV11-1
clone size: NA
D gene: NA
J gene: TRBJ2-3

CDR3 protein: CASSESHDSLANGLTF
CDR3 DNA: TGTGCCAGCAGTGAATCCCACGACAGCCTGGCCAACGGCCTGACTTTC
V gene: TRBV25-1
clone size: NA
D gene: NA
J gene: TRBJ2-6

CDR3 protein: CASSTSTDTQYF
CDR3 DNA: TGTGCCAGCAGCACTAGCACAGATACGCAGTATTTT
V gene: TRBV7-9
clone size: once
D gene: NA
J gene: TRBJ2-3

CDR3 protein: CASSDYRGLDQPQHF
CDR3 DNA: TGTGCCAGTAGTGACTACAGGGGGTTAGATCAGCCCCAGCATTTT
V gene: TRBV19
clone size: NA
D gene: TRBD1
J gene: TRBJ1-5

CDR3 protein: CTRKTAVYGYTF
CDR3 DNA: TGCACCAGAAAGACAGCCGTTTATGGCTACACCTTC
V gene: TRBV1
clone size: NA
D gene: NA
J gene: TRBJ1-2

CDR3 protein: CASSLTSTSGSTDTQYF
CDR3 DNA: TGCGCCAGCAGCTTGACGTCGACTAGCGGAAGCACAGATACGCAGTATTTT
V gene: TRBV5-1
clone size: NA
D gene: TRBD2
J gene: TRBJ2-3

CDR3 protein: CASSRGGGDEQYF
CDR3 DNA: TGCGCCAGCAGCCGGGGCGGGGGGGACGAGCAGTACTTC
V gene: TRBV5-1
clone size: NA
D gene: TRBD2
J gene: TRBJ2-7

CDR3 protein: CASSQDWPGPYEQYF
CDR3 DNA: TGCGCCAGCAGCCAAGATTGGCCAGGGCCCTACGAGCAGTACTTC
V gene: TRBV4-1
clone size: few
D gene: NA
J gene: TRBJ2-7

CDR3 protein: CASSKAMIGARHYGYTF
CDR3 DNA: TGTGCCAGCAGCAAAGCCATGATTGGGGCGCGGCACTATGGCTACACCTTC
V gene: TRBV21-1
clone size: NA
D gene: NA
J gene: TRBJ1-2

CDR3 protein: CASRQGASYGYTF
CDR3 DNA: TGTGCCAGCAGGCAGGGGGCGAGCTATGGCTACACCTTC
V gene: TRBV6-1
clone size: few
D gene: TRBD1
J gene: TRBJ1-2

CDR3 protein: CASRRLGLQDTGELFF
CDR3 DNA: TGTGCCAGCAGACGACTAGGCCTCCAAGACACCGGGGAGCTGTTTTTT
V gene: TRBV27
clone size: NA
D gene: NA
J gene: TRBJ2-2

CDR3 protein: CASSYGGSTGELFF
CDR3 DNA: TGTGCCAGCAGTTACGGGGGCAGCACCGGGGAGCTGTTTTTT
V gene: TRBV6-5
clone size: NA
D gene: NA
J gene: TRBJ2-2

CDR3 protein: CAWSIQGAGNSPLHF
CDR3 DNA: TGTGCCTGGAGTATACAGGGGGCGGGCAATTCACCCCTCCACTTT
V gene: TRBV30
clone size: few
D gene: TRBD1
J gene: TRBJ1-6

CDR3 protein: CASGPGFYEQYF
CDR3 DNA: TGTGCCAGCGGACCAGGGTTCTACGAGCAGTACTTC
V gene: TRBV5-4
clone size: NA
D gene: NA
J gene: TRBJ2-7

CDR3 protein: CASSGRGDEAFF
CDR3 DNA: TGCGCCAGCAGCGGAAGAGGTGATGAAGCTTTCTTT
V gene: TRBV4-1
clone size: few
D gene: NA
J gene: TRBJ1-1

CDR3 protein: CASTDTSSGNYGYTF
CDR3 DNA: TGTGCCAGTACCGATACGTCTTCGGGGAACTATGGCTACACCTTC
V gene: TRBV19
clone size: NA
D gene: NA
J gene: TRBJ1-2

CDR3 protein: CASSEGQVASYEQYF
CDR3 DNA: TGCGCCAGCAGTGAGGGTCAGGTGGCCTCCTACGAGCAGTACTTC
V gene: TRBV10-1
clone size: few
D gene: NA
J gene: TRBJ2-7

CDR3 protein: CASSPGTSTDTQYF
CDR3 DNA: TGTGCCAGCAGCCCAGGGACTAGCACAGATACGCAGTATTTT
V gene: TRBV7-9
clone size: NA
D gene: NA
J gene: TRBJ2-3

CDR3 protein: CASSRPSRGEQFF
CDR3 DNA: TGCGCCAGCAGCCGCCCATCGCGGGGTGAGCAGTTCTTC
V gene: TRBV4-1
clone size: NA
D gene: NA
J gene: TRBJ2-1

CDR3 protein: CASSTRGNSNQPQHF
CDR3 DNA: TGTGCCAGTAGTACCAGGGGGAATAGCAATCAGCCCCAGCATTTT
V gene: TRBV19
clone size: NA
D gene: TRBD1
J gene: TRBJ1-5

CDR3 protein: CASSEAHTSGTDYNSPLHF
CDR3 DNA: TGTGCCAGCAGTGAAGCCCACACGTCCGGGACAGACTATAATTCACCCCTCCACTTT
V gene: TRBV6-1
clone size: NA
D gene: TRBD1
J gene: TRBJ1-6

CDR3 protein: CASRRTGTGGPSEKLFF
CDR3 DNA: TGTGCCAGCAGGCGAACCGGGACAGGAGGCCCCAGTGAAAAACTGTTTTTT
V gene: TRBV21-1
clone size: NA
D gene: NA
J gene: TRBJ1-4

CDR3 protein: CASWGGASNTEAFF
CDR3 DNA: TGCGCCAGTTGGGGGGGGGCGTCCAACACTGAAGCTTTCTTT
V gene: TRBV5-1
clone size: NA
D gene: NA
J gene: TRBJ1-1

CDR3 protein: CASSLGGVSYNEQFF
CDR3 DNA: TGTGCCAGCAGCTTAGGGGGGGTCTCCTACAATGAGCAGTTCTTC
V gene: TRBV11-3
clone size: once
D gene: NA
J gene: TRBJ2-1

CDR3 protein: CASSSTRISYNEQFF
CDR3 DNA: TGTGCCAGCAGCTCGACTCGTATTTCCTACAATGAGCAGTTCTTC
V gene: TRBV5-4
clone size: NA
D gene: NA
J gene: TRBJ2-1

CDR3 protein: CATSRGGPNTGELFF
CDR3 DNA: TGTGCCACCAGCAGAGGTGGCCCAAACACCGGGGAGCTGTTTTTT
V gene: TRBV15
clone size: NA
D gene: NA
J gene: TRBJ2-2

CDR3 protein: CASSSPGHPPYEQYF
CDR3 DNA: TGTGCCAGCAGTTCGCCAGGACACCCTCCCTACGAGCAGTACTTC
V gene: TRBV11-3
clone size: NA
D gene: NA
J gene: TRBJ2-7

CDR3 protein: CAWMGAGEVDTQYF
CDR3 DNA: TGTGCCTGGATGGGAGCGGGGGAAGTGGATACGCAGTATTTT
V gene: TRBV30
clone size: once
D gene: TRBD2
J gene: TRBJ2-3

CDR3 protein: CASSLGGTTHNEQLF
CDR3 DNA: TGTGCCAGCAGCTTAGGAGGGACTACCCACAATGAGCAGCTCTTC
V gene: TRBV11-2
clone size: NA
D gene: TRBD2
J gene: TRBJ2-1

CDR3 protein: CAWAWRATNEKLFF
CDR3 DNA: TGTGCCTGGGCCTGGCGGGCAACTAATGAAAAACTGTTTTTT
V gene: TRBV30
clone size: NA
D gene: NA
J gene: TRBJ1-4

CDR3 protein: CASSQRDADTQYF
CDR3 DNA: TGTGCCAGCAGCCAGCGGGATGCAGATACGCAGTATTTT
V gene: TRBV7-7
clone size: NA
D gene: TRBD2
J gene: TRBJ2-3

CDR3 protein: CSVPLVVGGTEAFF
CDR3 DNA: TGCAGCGTGCCATTAGTTGTAGGGGGCACTGAAGCTTTCTTT
V gene: TRBV29-1
clone size: NA
D gene: NA
J gene: TRBJ1-1

CDR3 protein: CASSEAGALYGYTF
CDR3 DNA: TGTGCCAGCAGTGAAGCGGGGGCCCTCTATGGCTACACCTTC
V gene: TRBV25-1
clone size: NA
D gene: NA
J gene: TRBJ1-2

CDR3 protein: CASTLMVAGGGETQYF
CDR3 DNA: TGTGCCAGCACCCTTATGGTAGCGGGGGGAGGAGAGACCCAGTACTTC
V gene: TRBV7-9
clone size: NA
D gene: TRBD2
J gene: TRBJ2-5

CDR3 protein: CASQGGQGNTEAFF
CDR3 DNA: TGTGCCAGTCAAGGGGGACAGGGGAACACTGAAGCTTTCTTT
V gene: TRBV19
clone size: NA
D gene: TRBD1
J gene: TRBJ1-1

CDR3 protein: CASSKDRGTTRAFF
CDR3 DNA: TGCGCCAGCAGCAAGGACAGGGGGACTACTCGAGCTTTCTTT
V gene: TRBV5-1
clone size: NA
D gene: TRBD1
J gene: TRBJ1-1

CDR3 protein: CASSGGGWNLGAFF
CDR3 DNA: TGTGCCAGCAGTGGCGGGGGGTGGAACCTAGGAGCTTTCTTT
V gene: TRBV2
clone size: NA
D gene: NA
J gene: TRBJ1-1

CDR3 protein: CASSRRQYQETQYF
CDR3 DNA: TGCGCCAGCAGCCGAAGACAGTACCAAGAGACCCAGTACTTC
V gene: TRBV4-1
clone size: few
D gene: NA
J gene: TRBJ2-5

CDR3 protein: CASSSEGTINNSPLHF
CDR3 DNA: TGTGCCAGCAGTTCGGAAGGGACAATTAATAATTCACCCCTCCACTTT
V gene: TRBV2
clone size: NA
D gene: NA
J gene: TRBJ1-6

CDR3 protein: CASSLDGGSNQPQHF
CDR3 DNA: TGTGCCAGCAGCTTAGACGGGGGGAGCAATCAGCCCCAGCATTTT
V gene: TRBV11-2
clone size: NA
D gene: NA
J gene: TRBJ1-5

CDR3 protein: CASSPTGSRGYTF
CDR3 DNA: TGCGCCAGCAGTCCGACAGGGTCTCGTGGCTACACCTTC
V gene: TRBV5-1
clone size: NA
D gene: TRBD1
J gene: TRBJ1-2

CDR3 protein: CASSQDPPTASYEQYF
CDR3 DNA: TGCGCCAGCAGCCAAGATCCACCGACAGCCTCCTACGAGCAGTACTTC
V gene: TRBV4-1
clone size: NA
D gene: NA
J gene: TRBJ2-7

CDR3 protein: CASSQVRISWNTEAFF
CDR3 DNA: TGTGCCAGCAGCCAGGTCCGGATCTCGTGGAACACTGAAGCTTTCTTT
V gene: TRBV11-2
clone size: NA
D gene: NA
J gene: TRBJ1-1

CDR3 protein: CASSLRGGLDEQFF
CDR3 DNA: TGCGCCAGCAGCTTAAGGGGGGGGCTCGATGAGCAGTTCTTC
V gene: TRBV5-1
clone size: NA
D gene: NA
J gene: TRBJ2-1

CDR3 protein: CASSIGGTSGGAYEQYF
CDR3 DNA: TGTGCCAGTAGTATAGGCGGCACTAGCGGGGGGGCCTACGAGCAGTACTTC
V gene: TRBV19
clone size: NA
D gene: TRBD2
J gene: TRBJ2-7

CDR3 protein: CASELGDNEQFF
CDR3 DNA: TGTGCCAGCGAGCTGGGCGACAATGAGCAGTTCTTC
V gene: TRBV2
clone size: NA
D gene: NA
J gene: TRBJ2-1

CDR3 protein: CSPENNYGYTF
CDR3 DNA: TGCAGTCCCGAGAATAACTATGGCTACACCTTC
V gene: TRBV20-1
clone size: few
D gene: NA
J gene: TRBJ1-2

CDR3 protein: CASSVFRDRGASLSGNTIYF
CDR3 DNA: TGTGCCAGCAGCGTGTTCCGGGACAGGGGCGCTTCACTCTCTGGAAACACCATATATTTT
V gene: TRBV2
clone size: NA
D gene: TRBD1
J gene: TRBJ1-3